This T cell receptor (beta chain) was identified in a study of blood T cells in healthy people across ages (dated by TCRdb to the mid-2010s). Concerning the study at large: In model experiments, roughly one uniquely barcoded TCR beta cDNA molecule per two T cells was captured by template switching. Four age groups were formed from the donors: young (average 16 years), middle-aged (less than 40), aged (roughly 56) and long-lived (more than 75). The study analyzed two additional independent replicas of 1 million unique cDNA reads from the same blood draw for two donors, one aged 18 to 30 and one aged 80 or older. The study measured age-related changes in TCR beta repertoire diversity using deep sequencing normalized with unique cDNA molecular identifiers. To avoid experimental bias, donors of different ages were spread randomly across the sequencing lanes. Broad study findings and their caveats: Estimates of total diversity based on one million sequenced T cells were considered lower bounds and underestimates. Bulk unsorted PBMC profiling prevented conclusive comparison of naive and antigen-experienced compartments. Because donor CMV infection status was unknown, age-related changes in expanded clonotypes were potentially confounded. There was a strong correlation between observed TCR beta diversity and the percentage of naive T cells measured by flow cytometry. The long-lived group showed more naive CD4+ T cells, fewer expanded clones and increased TCR diversity than the aged group, suggesting age selection. As age increased, observed TCR beta diversity per million T cells dropped in a roughly linear way, and a significant reduction was already evident by age around 41.

As for this clonotype: Its antigen has not been determined. Base quality data are lacking; no much larger clone is found one base away.

The cysteine opens and the phenylalanine closes a CDR3 of 14 amino acids. Solely the CDR3 DNA is kept, with 42 bases framed from the first base. V trim: 5 bases; J trim: 10 bases; unmatched bases: 8. The germline V gene sets CDR1 to LGHNA and CDR2 to YSLEER. Library preparation employed 5' RACE. The sequencing machine was an Illumina HiSeq 2500. The second PCR ran for about 7 to 11 cycles and used a J-beta primer mix along with a sample-barcoded 5' primer. Each TCR beta cDNA molecule received a unique molecular identifier from a template-switch 5' adaptor carrying 12 random nucleotides. Each sample yielded at least 3 million CDR3-containing paired-end reads. First-strand cDNA was synthesized from all RNA with the Mint cDNA synthesis kit, primed by a TRBC-specific oligonucleotide. Following uracil-DNA glycosylase treatment, a first 18-cycle PCR with universal primers M1SS and BC2_uni_R was performed on all cDNA. The paper's processing steps were these. For normalization, 1 million high-quality reads, each with a distinct molecular identifier, were randomly selected from each sample. Reads sharing molecular identifiers were discarded rather than binned into consensus sequences. MiTCR, set to a Q25 quality threshold and the strictest error-elimination algorithm, was used for CDR3 identification, clonotype clustering and error correction. Lower-bound total TCR beta diversity was estimated with a nonparametric unseen species model using Euler transformation. TCRdb took the public reads, trimmed them with fastp at Q25, ran MiXCR for clone calling and kept in-frame beta chains. Each entry merges the rows of one CDR3 protein and shows their most common DNA and genes. TCRdb's processing, not the study's, gives the V and J calls here. The sample yields around 580,000 distinct CDR3 sequences; 40% to 50% were counted once. Around 24% of the sample comes from the top ten.

The roughly 38 donors, aged about 6 to 90 years, were systemically healthy Caucasian individuals from Russia. Each donor gave 8 to 10 milliliters of peripheral blood, collected into EDTA-treated Vacutainer tubes. Ficoll-Paque density-gradient centrifugation was used to isolate PBMCs, with at least 6.5 million per sample. Total RNA was extracted from PBMCs with Trizol reagent, with at least 6 micrograms obtained per sample. Naive CD45RAhigh/CD27high T cell percentages were measured by flow cytometry on a PBMC aliquot from every donor. The material sequenced was blood. This TCR was sampled from a man at least 80 years old in good health. The rearrangement combines TRBV4-3 with TRBJ1-6, and 7 bases in between align with TRBD1. The CDR3 reads CASSTGTGDSPLHF. The DNA reads as follows: TGCGCCAGCAGCACCGGCACAGGGGACTCACCCCTCCACTTT.